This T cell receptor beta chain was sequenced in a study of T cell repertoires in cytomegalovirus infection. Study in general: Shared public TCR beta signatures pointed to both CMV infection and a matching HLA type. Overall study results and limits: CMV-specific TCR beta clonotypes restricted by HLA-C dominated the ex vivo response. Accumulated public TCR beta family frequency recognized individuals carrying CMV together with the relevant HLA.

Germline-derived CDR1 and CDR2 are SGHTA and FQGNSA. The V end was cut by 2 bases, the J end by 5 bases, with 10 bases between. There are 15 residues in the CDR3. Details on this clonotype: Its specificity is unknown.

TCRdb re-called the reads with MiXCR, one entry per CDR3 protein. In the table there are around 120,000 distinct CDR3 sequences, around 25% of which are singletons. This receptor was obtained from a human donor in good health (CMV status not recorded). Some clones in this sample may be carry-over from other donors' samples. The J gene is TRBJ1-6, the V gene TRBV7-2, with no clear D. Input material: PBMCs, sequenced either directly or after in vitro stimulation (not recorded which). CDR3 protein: CASSLRTRNNSPLHF. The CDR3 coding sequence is TGTGCCAGCAGCTTACGTACGAGGAATAATTCACCCCTCCACTTT.